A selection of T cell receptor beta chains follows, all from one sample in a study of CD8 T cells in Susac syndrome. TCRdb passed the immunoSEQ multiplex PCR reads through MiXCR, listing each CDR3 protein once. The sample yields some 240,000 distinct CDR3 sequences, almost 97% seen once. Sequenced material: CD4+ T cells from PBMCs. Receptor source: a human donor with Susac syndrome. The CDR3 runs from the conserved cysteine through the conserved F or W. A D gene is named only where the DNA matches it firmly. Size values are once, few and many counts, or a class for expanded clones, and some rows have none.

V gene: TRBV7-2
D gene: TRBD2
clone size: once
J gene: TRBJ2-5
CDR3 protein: CASSLASGSMKTQYF
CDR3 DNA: TGTGCCAGCAGCTTAGCTAGCGGGAGTATGAAGACCCAGTACTTC

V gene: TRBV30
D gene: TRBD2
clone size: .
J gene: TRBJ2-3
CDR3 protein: CARSRLGGGDTQYF
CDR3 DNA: TGTGCCCGGAGCCGTCTGGGGGGGGGAGATACGCAGTATTTT

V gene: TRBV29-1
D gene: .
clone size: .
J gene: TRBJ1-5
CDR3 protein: CSVPPDRSQHF
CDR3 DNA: TGCAGCGTTCCCCCCGACCGTTCCCAGCATTTT

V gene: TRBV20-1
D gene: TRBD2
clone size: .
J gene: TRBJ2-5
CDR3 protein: CSARDPLAGGRGQETQYF
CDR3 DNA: TGCAGTGCTAGAGATCCACTAGCGGGAGGGCGGGGACAAGAGACCCAGTACTTC

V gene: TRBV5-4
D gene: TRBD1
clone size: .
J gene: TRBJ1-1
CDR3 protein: CASSRGQGAGRGAFF
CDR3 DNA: TGTGCCAGCAGCAGAGGACAGGGGGCGGGCCGAGGAGCTTTCTTT

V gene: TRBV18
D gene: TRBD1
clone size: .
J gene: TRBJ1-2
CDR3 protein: CASSPSAGTAIGYTF
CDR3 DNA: TGTGCCAGCTCACCCTCGGCCGGGACAGCGATTGGCTACACCTTC

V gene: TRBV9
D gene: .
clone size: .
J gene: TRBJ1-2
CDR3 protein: CASSVDPGLNYGYTF
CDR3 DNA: TGTGCCAGCAGCGTTGACCCAGGGTTGAACTATGGCTACACCTTC

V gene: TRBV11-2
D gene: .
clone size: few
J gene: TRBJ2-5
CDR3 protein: CASSLAGTQETQYF
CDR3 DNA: TGTGCCAGCAGCTTAGCCGGGACTCAAGAGACCCAGTACTTC

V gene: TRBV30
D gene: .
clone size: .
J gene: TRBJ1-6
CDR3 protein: CAWSGRTRYNSPLHF
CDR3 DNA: TGTGCCTGGAGTGGCAGGACAAGATATAATTCACCCCTCCACTTT

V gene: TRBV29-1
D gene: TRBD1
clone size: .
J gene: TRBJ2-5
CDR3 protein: CSVAGTDLYQETQYF
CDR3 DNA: TGCAGCGTTGCCGGGACAGATCTCTACCAAGAGACCCAGTACTTC

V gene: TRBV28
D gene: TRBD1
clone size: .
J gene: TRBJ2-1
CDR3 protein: CASRDRGQNEQFF
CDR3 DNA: TGTGCCAGCAGAGACAGGGGGCAGAATGAGCAGTTCTTC

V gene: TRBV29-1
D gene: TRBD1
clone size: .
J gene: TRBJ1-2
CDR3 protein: CSVEQTGGYGYTF
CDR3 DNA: TGCAGCGTGGAACAGACAGGGGGCTATGGCTACACCTTC

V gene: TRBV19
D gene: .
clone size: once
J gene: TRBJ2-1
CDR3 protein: CASSIDGAQVNEQFF
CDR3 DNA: TGTGCCAGTAGTATAGACGGGGCCCAGGTGAATGAGCAGTTCTTC

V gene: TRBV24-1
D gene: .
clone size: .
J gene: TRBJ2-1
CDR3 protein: CATSDQDGRSYNEQFF
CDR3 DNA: TGTGCCACCAGTGATCAGGACGGGCGCTCCTACAATGAGCAGTTCTTC

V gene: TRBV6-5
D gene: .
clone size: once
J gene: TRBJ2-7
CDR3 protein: CASRLDREGEQYF
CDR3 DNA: TGTGCCAGCCGCCTCGACAGGGAGGGCGAGCAGTACTTC

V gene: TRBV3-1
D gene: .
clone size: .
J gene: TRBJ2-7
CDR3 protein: CASSQAGRILHEQYF
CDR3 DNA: TGTGCCAGCAGCCAGGCGGGAAGGATCTTACACGAGCAGTACTTC

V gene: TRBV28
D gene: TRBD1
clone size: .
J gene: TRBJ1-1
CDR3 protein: CASSLRQGRHTEAFF
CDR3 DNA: TGTGCCAGCAGTCTGCGACAGGGGAGGCACACTGAAGCTTTCTTT

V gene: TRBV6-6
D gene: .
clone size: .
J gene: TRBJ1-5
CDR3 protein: CASTARGGTSNQPQHF
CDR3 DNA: TGTGCCAGCACCGCCCGAGGGGGGACTAGCAATCAGCCCCAGCATTTT

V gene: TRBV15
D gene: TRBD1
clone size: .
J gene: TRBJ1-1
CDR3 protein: CATSRAIGQGAWNTEAFF
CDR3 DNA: TGTGCCACCAGCAGAGCGATCGGACAGGGGGCTTGGAACACTGAAGCTTTCTTT

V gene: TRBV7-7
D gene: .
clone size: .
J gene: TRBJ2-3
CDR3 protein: CASRSRGCTDTQYF
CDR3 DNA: TGTGCTAGCAGATCTAGAGGTTGCACAGATACGCAGTATTTT

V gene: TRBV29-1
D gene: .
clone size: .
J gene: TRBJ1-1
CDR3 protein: CSVEEGWTEAFF
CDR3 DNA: TGCAGCGTTGAAGAAGGGTGGACTGAAGCTTTCTTT

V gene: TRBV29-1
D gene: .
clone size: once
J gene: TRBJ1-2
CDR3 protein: CSVGQGNYGYTF
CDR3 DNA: TGCAGCGTAGGGCAGGGGAACTATGGCTACACCTTC

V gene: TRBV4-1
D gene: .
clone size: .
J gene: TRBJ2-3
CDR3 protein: CASSQIRYYTDTQYF
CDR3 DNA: TGCGCCAGCAGCCAAATTCGATACTACACAGATACGCAGTATTTT

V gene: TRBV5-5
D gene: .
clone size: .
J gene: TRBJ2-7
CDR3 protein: CASSFGFSAGTETYEQYF
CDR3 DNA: TGTGCCAGCAGCTTTGGTTTTAGCGCCGGGACGGAGACCTACGAGCAGTACTTC